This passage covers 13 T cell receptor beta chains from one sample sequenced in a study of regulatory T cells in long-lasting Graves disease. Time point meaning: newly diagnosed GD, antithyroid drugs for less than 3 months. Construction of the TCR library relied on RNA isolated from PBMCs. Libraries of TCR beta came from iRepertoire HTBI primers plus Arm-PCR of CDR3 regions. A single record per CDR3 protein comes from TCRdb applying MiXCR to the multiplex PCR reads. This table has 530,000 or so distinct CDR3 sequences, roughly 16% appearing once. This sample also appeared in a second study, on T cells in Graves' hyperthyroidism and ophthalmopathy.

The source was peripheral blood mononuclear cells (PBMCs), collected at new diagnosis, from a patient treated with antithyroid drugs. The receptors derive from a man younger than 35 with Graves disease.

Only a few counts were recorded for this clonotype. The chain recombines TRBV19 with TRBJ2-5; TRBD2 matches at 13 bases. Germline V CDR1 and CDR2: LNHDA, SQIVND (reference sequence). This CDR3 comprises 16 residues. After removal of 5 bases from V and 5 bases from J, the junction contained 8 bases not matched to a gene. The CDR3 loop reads CASSLRTSGGRETQYF. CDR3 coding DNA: TGTGCCAGTAGTCTCAGGACTAGCGGGGGCAGGGAGACCCAGTACTTC.

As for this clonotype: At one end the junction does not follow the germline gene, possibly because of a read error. The CDR3 nucleotides are TGTGCCAGCAGTTACGATCGGGCCACTGAAGCTCTCTTT. Translated: CASSYDRATEALF. The rearrangement links TRBV6-5 to TRBJ1-1; D is uncertain. Germline V gene sequence: CDR1 MNHEY, CDR2 SVGAGI. The CDR3 covers 13 residues.

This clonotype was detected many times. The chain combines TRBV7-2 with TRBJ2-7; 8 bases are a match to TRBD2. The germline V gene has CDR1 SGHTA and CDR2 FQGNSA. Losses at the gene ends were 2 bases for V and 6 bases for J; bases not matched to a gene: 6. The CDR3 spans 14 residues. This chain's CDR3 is CASSLQAGVSEQYF. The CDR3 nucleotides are TGTGCCAGCAGCTTACAAGCGGGAGTATCCGAGCAGTACTTC.

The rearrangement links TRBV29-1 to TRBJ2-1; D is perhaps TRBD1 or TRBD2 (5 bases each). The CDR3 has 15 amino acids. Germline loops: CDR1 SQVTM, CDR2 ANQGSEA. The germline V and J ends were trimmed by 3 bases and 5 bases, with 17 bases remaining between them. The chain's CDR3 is CSVDSRDGRDNEQFF. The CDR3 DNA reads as TGCAGCGTTGATTCCCGGGACGGGCGAGACAATGAGCAGTTCTTC.

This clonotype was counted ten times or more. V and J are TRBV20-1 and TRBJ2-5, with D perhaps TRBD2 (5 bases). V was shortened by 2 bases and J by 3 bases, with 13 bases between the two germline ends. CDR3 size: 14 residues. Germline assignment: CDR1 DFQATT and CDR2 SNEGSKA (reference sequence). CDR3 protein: CSARKLLGEETQYF. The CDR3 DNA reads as TGCAGTGCTAGAAAACTTCTGGGAGAAGAGACCCAGTACTTC.

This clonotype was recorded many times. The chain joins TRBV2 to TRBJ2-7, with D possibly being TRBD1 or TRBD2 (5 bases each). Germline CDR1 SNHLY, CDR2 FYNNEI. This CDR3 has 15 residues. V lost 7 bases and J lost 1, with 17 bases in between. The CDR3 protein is CASTGLATTSYEQYF. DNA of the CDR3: TGTGCCAGCACAGGGCTGGCGACTACTTCCTACGAGCAGTACTTC.

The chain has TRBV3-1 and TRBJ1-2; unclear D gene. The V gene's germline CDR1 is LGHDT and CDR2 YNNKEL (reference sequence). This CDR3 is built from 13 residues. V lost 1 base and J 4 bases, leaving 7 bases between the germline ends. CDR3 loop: CASSQVGPYGYTF. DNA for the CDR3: TGTGCCAGCAGCCAAGTAGGACCCTATGGCTACACCTTC.

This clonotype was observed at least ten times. The CDR3, as DNA: TGTGCCAGCAGGCCAACCGGGACTAGCGCATACAATGAGCAGTTCTTC. Amino acids: CASRPTGTSAYNEQFF. The V and J genes are TRBV7-3 and TRBJ2-1; 10 nucleotides match TRBD2. CDR1 is SGHTA, CDR2 FQGTGA, per germline. Losses at the gene ends were 6 bases for V and 4 bases for J; bases not matched to a gene: 9. The CDR3 is made up of 16 amino acids.

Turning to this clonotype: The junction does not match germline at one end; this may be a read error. CDR3 in amino acids: CARSGESGPQHF. The CDR3 DNA reads TGTGCCCGGAGCGGGGAGTCCGGGCCCCAGCATTTT. The J gene is TRBJ1-5, the V gene TRBV30, with unresolved D. Germline CDR1 GTSNPN, CDR2 SVGIG (reference sequence). This CDR3 has 12 residues. Full variable domain (remainder filled in from reference TRBV30 and TRBJ1-5): SQTIHQWPATLVQPVGSPLSLECTVEGTSNPNLYWYRQAAGRGLQLLFYSVGIGQISSEVPQNLSASRPQDRQFILSSKKLLLSDSGFYLCARSGESGPQHFGDGTRLSIL.

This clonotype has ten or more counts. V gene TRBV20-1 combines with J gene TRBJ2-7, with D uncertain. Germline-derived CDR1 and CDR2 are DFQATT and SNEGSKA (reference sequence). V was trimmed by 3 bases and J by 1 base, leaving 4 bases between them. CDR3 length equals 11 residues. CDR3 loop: CSASVSYEQYF. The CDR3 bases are TGCAGTGCTAGTGTATCCTACGAGCAGTACTTC.

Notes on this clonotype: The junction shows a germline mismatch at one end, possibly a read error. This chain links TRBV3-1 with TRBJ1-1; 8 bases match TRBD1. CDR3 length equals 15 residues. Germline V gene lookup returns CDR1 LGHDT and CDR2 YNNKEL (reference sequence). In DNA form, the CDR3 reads TGTGCCAGCAGCCTCCGGGACAGGAGTAACACTGAAGCTCTCTTT. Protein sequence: CASSLRDRSNTEALF.

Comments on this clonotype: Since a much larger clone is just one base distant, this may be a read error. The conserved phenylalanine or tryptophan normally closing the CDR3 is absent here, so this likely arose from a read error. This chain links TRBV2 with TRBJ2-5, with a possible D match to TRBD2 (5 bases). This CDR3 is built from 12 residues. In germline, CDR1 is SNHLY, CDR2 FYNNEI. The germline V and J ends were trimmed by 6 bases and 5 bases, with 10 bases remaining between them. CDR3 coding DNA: TGTGCCAGCAGCCTGGAGGAGGAGACCCAGTACCTC. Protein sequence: CASSLEEETQYL.

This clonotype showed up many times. CDR3 amino acids: CASSPGTGFSYEQYF. The CDR3 DNA follows: TGTGCCAGCAGCCCCGGGACAGGTTTCTCCTACGAGCAGTACTTC. The chain links TRBV27 to TRBJ2-7; TRBD1 matches 8 bases. From germline, CDR1 is MNHEY and CDR2 SMNVEV (reference sequence). The CDR3 consists of 15 residues. J lost 0 bases, V lost 6 bases, and 7 bases had no gene match.